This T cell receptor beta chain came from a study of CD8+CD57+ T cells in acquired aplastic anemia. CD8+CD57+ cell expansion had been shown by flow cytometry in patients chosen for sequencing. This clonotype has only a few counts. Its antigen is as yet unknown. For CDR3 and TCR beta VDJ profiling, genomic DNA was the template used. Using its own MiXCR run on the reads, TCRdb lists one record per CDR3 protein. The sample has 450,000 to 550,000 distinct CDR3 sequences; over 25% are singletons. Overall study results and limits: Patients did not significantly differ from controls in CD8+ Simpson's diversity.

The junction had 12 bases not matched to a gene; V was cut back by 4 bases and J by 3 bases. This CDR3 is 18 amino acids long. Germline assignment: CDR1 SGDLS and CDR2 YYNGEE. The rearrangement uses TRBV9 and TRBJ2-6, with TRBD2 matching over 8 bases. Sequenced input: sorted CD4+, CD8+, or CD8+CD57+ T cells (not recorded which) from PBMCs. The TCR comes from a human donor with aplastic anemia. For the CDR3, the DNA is TGTGCCAGCAGCTCTAGCAGGAGCGGGAGTTTTGGGGCCAACGTCCTGACTTTC. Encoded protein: CASSSSRSGSFGANVLTF. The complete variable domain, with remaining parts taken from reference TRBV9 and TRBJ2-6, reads DSGVTQTPKHLITATGQRVTLRCSPRSGDLSVYWYQQSLDQGLQFLIQYYNGEERAKGNILERFSAQQFPDLHSELNLSSLELGDSALYFCASSSSRSGSFGANVLTFGAGSRLTVL.